The clone carrying this T cell receptor beta chain showed up just once. Followed over time, Seattle patients had been enrolled while infection was active. The V end lost 0 bases, the J end lost 8 bases, and 11 bases lay between the germline ends. The CDR3 totals 13 residues. The germline V gene has CDR1 SGDLS and CDR2 YYNGEE. The protocol was immunoSEQ multiplex PCR, while the TCRdb copy is restricted to in-frame clones and leaves out a portion. This table holds roughly 120,000 clones, approximately 85% found once. This sample was included in a study of blood T cell repertoires in COVID-19. Study summary: Samples of COVID-19 (acute and convalescent) were obtained from the United States, Italy and Spain.

The chain has TRBV9 and TRBJ1-2; TRBD1 might be the D (6 bases). The receptor comes from a woman in her fifties or sixties with COVID-19, enrolled during active disease. The sequencing input was peripheral blood. The CDR3 reads CASSVGQAGGYTF. CDR3 coding DNA: TGTGCCAGCAGCGTAGGACAGGCCGGGGGCTACACCTTC.